The 16 T cell receptor beta chains in this list originate from one sample, sequenced in a study of blood T cells in healthy people across ages (dated by TCRdb to the mid-2010s). Receptors were amplified or captured by 5' RACE. The sample was run on an Illumina HiSeq 2500. A second 7 to 11 cycle PCR used a sample-barcoded 5' primer and a J-beta primer mix. TCRdb applied fastp at Q25 and MiXCR to the public reads, then kept only in-frame beta chains. Duplicate CDR3 protein sequences are folded into a single record with the most common DNA and genes. This sample is represented by 600,000 or so distinct CDR3 sequences; roughly 21% of them were singletons. Roughly 3.4% of the sample is held by the ten biggest clonotypes. What was sequenced was blood. The receptors shown here come from a man aged 65 to 85 in good health.

The chain uses TRBV20-1 and TRBJ2-5; 7 nucleotides match TRBD2. After removal of 0 bases from V and 5 bases from J, the junction contained 15 bases not matched to a gene. CDR1 and CDR2 (germline): DFQATT, SNEGSKA (reference sequence). The CDR3 extends over 17 amino acids. The CDR3 loop reads CSARDPALGGSQETQYF. CDR3 sequence (DNA): TGCAGTGCTAGAGATCCGGCCCTGGGCGGGAGCCAGGAGACCCAGTACTTC.

The rearrangement links TRBV4-1 to TRBJ2-1; D may be TRBD2 (6 bases). The ends were cut back, 4 bases at V and 2 bases at J, with 21 bases in the middle. The CDR3 length is 18 residues. The germline gives CDR1 MGHRA, CDR2 YSYEKL. CDR3: CASSPRLGREPTYNEQFF. DNA of the CDR3: TGCGCCAGCAGCCCTAGGTTGGGTCGGGAGCCCACCTACAATGAGCAGTTCTTC.

This clonotype was found many times. The rearrangement joins TRBV20-1 to TRBJ2-7; TRBD2 matches at 11 bases. The germline gives CDR1 DFQATT, CDR2 SNEGSKA (reference sequence). This CDR3 comprises 15 residues. The ends lost 5 bases at V and 5 bases at J; junction bases unmatched: 11. CDR3 loop: CSASPTSGSTHEQYF. CDR3 bases: TGCAGTGCTTCCCCCACTAGCGGGAGTACCCACGAGCAGTACTTC.

This clonotype was counted only a few times. A junction boundary mismatches the germline segment, possibly from a read error. The V call is TRBV27, the J call TRBJ1-1; no clear D gene. Per the germline V gene, CDR1 is MNHEY and CDR2 is SMNVEV (reference sequence). The CDR3 length is 15 residues. The CDR3 DNA is TGTGCCAGCAGTTTATCGAGGGTCATGAACATTGAAGCTTTCTTT. Protein: CASSLSRVMNIEAFF.

The CDR3 spells CASSPTKNDSPLHF. The CDR3 DNA reads TGTGCCAGCAGTCCGACAAAGAATGACTCACCCCTCCACTTT. The V and J genes are TRBV28 and TRBJ1-6; D not resolved. From germline, CDR1 is MDHEN and CDR2 SYDVKM. The CDR3 is made up of 14 amino acids. V lost 5 bases to trimming and J lost 10 bases, with 15 bases between them.

This clonotype was observed a handful of times. The chain has TRBV11-1 and TRBJ2-5; the D call may be TRBD1 or TRBD2 (5 bases each). The J call may be faulty, since TRBJ2-7 better matches the DNA end. This CDR3 spans 15 amino acids. Germline CDR1 reads SGHAT; CDR2 reads FQDESV (reference sequence). CDR3 DNA sequence: TGTGCCAGCAGCTTAGCCGGGCAGGGACCCCTCGAGCAGTACTTC. It is translated as CASSLAGQGPLEQYF.

This clonotype appeared a few times. V gene TRBV3-1 combines with J gene TRBJ2-5, with 9 bases that match TRBD2. The J call is doubtful: the DNA matches TRBJ2-7 better. Germline CDR1 is LGHDT and CDR2 is YNNKEL (reference sequence). The CDR3 runs 15 residues. The CDR3 reads CASSRFSGRRDEQYF. The CDR3 DNA sequence: TGTGCCAGCAGCCGATTTAGCGGGAGAAGGGACGAGCAGTACTTC.

To note about this clonotype: The junction differs from germline at one of its ends, possibly a read error. The chain recombines TRBV20-1 with TRBJ2-7; D is uncertain. CDR1 DFQATT and CDR2 SNEGSKA come from the germline V gene (reference sequence). This CDR3 region has 12 residues. For the CDR3, the DNA is TGCAGTGCTAGAGGGGATTCCTCCGAGCAGTACTTC. Its translation: CSARGDSSEQYF.

To note about this clonotype: A single base separates this from a much larger clone, so it may be a read error. Because the CDR3 is missing its conserved closing phenylalanine or tryptophan, this is likely a read error. The V gene is TRBV29-1, the J gene TRBJ2-5; no definite D call. The CDR3 extends over 12 amino acids. V was trimmed by 2 bases and J by 5 bases, leaving 9 bases between them. CDR1 is SQVTM and CDR2 is ANQGSEA in the germline V gene. CDR3 coding DNA: TGCAGCGTTGAACGCTCGGCGGAGACCCAGTACGTC. Amino acids: CSVERSAETQYV.

This clonotype was observed a handful of times. This sequence joins TRBV20-1 and TRBJ2-5; D is uncertain. Trimming took 6 bases from V and 5 from J, leaving 16 bases between them. The germline V gene has CDR1 DFQATT and CDR2 SNEGSKA (reference sequence). The CDR3 loop spans 13 amino acids. CDR3 in amino acids: CSALRTPDETQYF. The CDR3 DNA follows: TGCAGTGCCCTCCGTACGCCGGATGAGACCCAGTACTTC.

This clonotype was picked up many times. V gene TRBV29-1 combines with J gene TRBJ2-2; 9 bases agree with TRBD1. Germline CDR1 reads SQVTM; CDR2 reads ANQGSEA. CDR3 size: 12 residues. CDR3 in amino acids: CGTGRAAGELFF. The CDR3 region has the DNA TGCGGGACAGGGCGCGCTGCCGGGGAGCTGTTTTTT.

The chain combines TRBV6-6 with TRBJ2-2; 7 nucleotides match TRBD1. Germline loops: CDR1 MNHNY, CDR2 SVGAGI (reference sequence). This CDR3 is built from 15 residues. Trimming cost V 7 bases and J 1 base; bases outside gene matches: 6. DNA for the CDR3: TGTGCCAGCATAACGACAGGGAAGAACACCGGGGAGCTGTTTTTT. The encoded protein is CASITTGKNTGELFF.

This clonotype appeared many times. This chain joins TRBV2 and TRBJ2-3; TRBD1 agrees at 9 bases. Germline values: CDR1 SNHLY, CDR2 FYNNEI. The CDR3 is 14 amino acids. V lost 4 bases to trimming and J lost 3 bases; unmatched junction nucleotides: 2. The CDR3 spells CASSVGQGTDTQYF. The CDR3 DNA follows: TGTGCCAGCAGTGTAGGACAGGGGACAGATACGCAGTATTTT. Combining the CDR3 with reference TRBV2 and TRBJ2-3 gives the whole variable domain EPEVTQTPSHQVTQMGQEVILRCVPISNHLYFYWYRQILGQKVEFLVSFYNNEISEKSEIFDDQFSVERPDGSNFTLKIRSTKLEDSAMYFCASSVGQGTDTQYFGPGTRLTVL.

This clonotype was counted only a few times. CDR3: CASSPGLAGPTYNEQFF. The CDR3 DNA reads TGTGCCAGCAGCCCCGGACTAGCGGGACCAACCTACAATGAGCAGTTCTTC. The chain is built from TRBV6-1 and TRBJ2-1; 12 nucleotides line up with TRBD2. Germline V gene data show CDR1 as MNHNS and CDR2 as SASEGT. The CDR3 is 17 residues long. V gave up 6 bases and J gave up 2 bases; unmatched junction bases: 8.

There are a few counts of this clonotype. V gene TRBV2 combines with J gene TRBJ1-4; D gene uncertain. The CDR3 is 14 amino acids. V lost 6 bases to trimming and J lost 4 bases, with 12 bases between them. Germline assignment: CDR1 SNHLY and CDR2 FYNNEI. CDR3: CASRGDGRNEKLFF. The CDR3 DNA follows: TGTGCCAGCAGAGGAGACGGACGTAATGAAAAACTGTTTTTT.

Only a few counts were recorded for this clonotype. This rearrangement joins TRBV7-9 to TRBJ2-5; no firm D call. Germline V gives CDR1 SEHNR, CDR2 FQNEAQ (reference sequence). V gave up 5 bases and J gave up 5 bases, with 6 bases separating them. The CDR3 extends over 11 amino acids. Here the CDR3 reads CASSPYETQYF. The CDR3 DNA sequence: TGTGCCAGCAGCCCCTACGAGACCCAGTACTTC.